The 4 T cell receptor beta chains below come from one sample, sequenced in a study of T cell responses to AZD1222 COVID-19 vaccine. Here immunoSEQ multiplex PCR was the method, and the copy in TCRdb shows in-frame clones only, minus some. The data show some 100,000 clones, more than 75% seen once. Sequenced here: peripheral blood, sampled on day 0 of AZD1222 vaccination. All receptors derive from an adult in good health.

The rearrangement joins TRBV29-1 to TRBJ2-3; D is perhaps TRBD1 or TRBD2 (6 bases each). V shed 6 bases and J shed 5 bases, with 15 bases lying between them. The CDR3 covers 13 residues. Per germline, CDR1 SQVTM and CDR2 ANQGSEA. This chain's CDR3 is CSVSPGGLDTQYF. The CDR3, as DNA: TGCAGCGTCAGCCCCGGGGGCTTAGATACGCAGTATTTT.

The chain employs TRBV12-5 and TRBJ2-3, with D hard to call. Between the trimmed V and J ends, which lost 6 bases and 3 bases, there was a span of 4 bases. This CDR3 is built from 11 residues. Germline CDR1 is LGHNT and CDR2 is FRNRAP. As DNA, the CDR3 is TGTGCTAGTGGGCGAACAGATACGCAGTATTTT. This encodes CASGRTDTQYF.

The rearrangement uses TRBV6-4 and TRBJ2-2; tentative D call: TRBD1 (6 bases). V dropped 4 bases and J dropped 6 bases, with 12 bases sitting between them. The germline V gene has CDR1 MRHNA and CDR2 SNTAGT. The CDR3 has 14 amino acids. The CDR3 sequence: CASSALQGSGELFF. In DNA, the CDR3 is TGTGCCAGCAGTGCATTACAGGGTTCCGGGGAGCTGTTTTTT.

This clone has a single count. The CDR3 protein is CASTEGAYNEQFF. The CDR3 DNA is TGTGCCAGCACGGAGGGGGCCTACAATGAGCAGTTCTTC. The V gene is TRBV3-1 (or the pseudogene TRBV3-2), the J gene TRBJ2-1, with D possibly being TRBD1 or TRBD2 (6 bases each). The germline CDR1 and CDR2 sequences are LGHDT and YNNKEL (reference sequence). The CDR3 has 13 residues. Trimming took off 7 bases at V and 2 bases at J, with 9 bases between the two ends.